A single T cell receptor (beta chain) is shown here with its context. Its antigen remains unidentified. Qualities for individual bases were not recorded, and no much larger clone is one base off. From the germline V gene, CDR1 is SNHLY and CDR2 is FYNNEI. Germline trimming: 8 bases from V, 4 bases from J; junction bases outside gene matches: 7. From cysteine to phenylalanine, the CDR3 is 14 amino acids long. Here the CDR3 DNA is all that survives: 42 bases in frame from base 1. TCRbeta CDR3 regions were amplified from genomic DNA using the immunoSEQ Assay, a bias-controlled multiplex PCR. As for the authors' bioinformatics: Nucleated cell counts per sample were estimated from amplification of reference gene primers within the assay. To quantify the absolute abundance of each unique TCRbeta CDR3 rearrangement, sequence reads were collapsed and filtered. For each sample, productive Simpson clonality was calculated by taking the square root of Simpson's diversity index across productive rearrangements. TCRdb obtained this table from immuneACCESS and retained in-frame rearrangements with V and J assigned. These tables miss some clones; where compared with another copy, unresolved V genes account for less than half of the shortfall, and the remainder is unexplained. Clonal size and the V and J genes are those of that table, whereas D and trimming came from the DNA. For this sample there are 100,000 or so clones; around 84% appear just once. Jointly, the top ten make up under 2% of the sample.

This record comes from a study of blood T cell repertoires in COVID-19 (dated by TCRdb to the early 2020s). Context from the whole study: Samples from collaborators originated in the United States, Italy and Spain and spanned both the acute and convalescent phases of COVID-19. The prospective study material was composed of cDNA or gDNA derived from T cells, B-cell-depleted T cells, or PBMCs. Subjects who had been exposed to COVID-19, were actively infected with it, or had recovered from it provided the deeply sampled blood TCRbeta repertoires that made up the dataset. The repertoires were made available in a free public database intended to serve as a resource for research on the immune response to SARS-CoV-2. The samples were drawn from the first 160 participants of the ongoing ImmuneRACE study and from 1,254 subjects provided by 6 global collaborators. The sample metadata nearly always contained a de-identified subject ID, COVID-19 status, age in years and sex. Where available, HLA class I and class II types were taken from metadata supplied by the sample provider and were not determined by assay-based typing. The paper as a whole reports these results and caveats: The quantity of clinical and demographic metadata differed by source and by participant and was supplied without curation.

Whole blood was collected in K2EDTA tubes by collaborating institutions according to the institutions' own protocols. Collaborator samples were shipped for TCRbeta analysis as frozen whole blood, isolated PBMCs, or DNA extracted from either sample type. The TCR comes from a man between 65 and 85 years old with active or convalescent COVID-19. Input material: peripheral blood. This chain joins TRBV2 to TRBJ1-1; the central 10 bases match TRBD1. Here is the DNA: TGTGCCAGCCGGGGACAGGGGCCGGGCACTGAAGCTTTCTTT. The translation is CASRGQGPGTEAFF. With all but the CDR3 taken from the reference TRBV2 and TRBJ1-1 genes, the full variable domain is: EPEVTQTPSHQVTQMGQEVILRCVPISNHLYFYWYRQILGQKVEFLVSFYNNEISEKSEIFDDQFSVERPDGSNFTLKIRSTKLEDSAMYFCASRGQGPGTEAFFGQGTRLTVV.